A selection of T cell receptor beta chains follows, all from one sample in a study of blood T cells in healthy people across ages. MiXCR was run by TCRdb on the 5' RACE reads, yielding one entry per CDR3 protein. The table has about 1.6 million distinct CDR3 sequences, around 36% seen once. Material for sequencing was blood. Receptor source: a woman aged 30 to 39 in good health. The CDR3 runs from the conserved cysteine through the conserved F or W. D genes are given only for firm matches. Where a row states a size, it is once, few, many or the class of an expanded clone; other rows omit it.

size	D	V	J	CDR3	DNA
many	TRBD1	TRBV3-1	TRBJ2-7	CASSQDAGQGVLEQYF	TGTGCCAGCAGCCAAGACGCGGGACAGGGCGTTCTCGAGCAGTACTTC
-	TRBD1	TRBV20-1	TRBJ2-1	CSASRDRLGLYNEQFF	TGCAGTGCTTCCCGGGACAGGTTAGGATTGTACAATGAGCAGTTCTTC
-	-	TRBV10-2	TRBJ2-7	CASRMFGSSYNEQYF	TGCGCCAGCAGGATGTTTGGGAGCTCCTACAATGAGCAGTACTTC
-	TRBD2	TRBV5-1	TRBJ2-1	CATPKGAEKTSGDNNEQFF	TGCGCCACCCCAAAAGGGGCGGAAAAAACTAGCGGGGACAACAATGAGCAGTTCTTC
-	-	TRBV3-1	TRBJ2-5	CASSQHPREQETQYF	TGTGCCAGCAGCCAACACCCCCGGGAGCAAGAGACCCAGTACTTC
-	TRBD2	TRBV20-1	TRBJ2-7	CSARVLGGRAYEQYF	TGCAGTGCTAGAGTTTTAGGCGGGAGGGCCTACGAGCAGTACTTC
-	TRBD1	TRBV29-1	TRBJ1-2	CSARGGQGSGYTF	TGCAGCGCCAGAGGGGGACAGGGTAGTGGCTACACCTTC
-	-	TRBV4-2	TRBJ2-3	CASSPEGLDTQYF	TGTGCCAGCAGCCCCGAGGGACTAGATACGCAGTATTTT
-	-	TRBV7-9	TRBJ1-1	CASSFGLEAFF	TGCGCCAGCAGCTTTGGACTTGAAGCTTTCTTT
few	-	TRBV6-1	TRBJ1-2	CASSELRQPYGYTF	TGTGCCAGCAGTGAATTACGACAGCCTTATGGCTACACCTTC
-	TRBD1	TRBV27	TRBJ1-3	CASSYRGPFSGNTIYF	TGTGCCAGCAGTTACAGGGGGCCCTTCTCTGGAAACACCATATATTTT
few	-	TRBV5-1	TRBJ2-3	CASRLTGFDPSTDTQYF	TGCGCCAGCAGACTAACAGGGTTCGACCCAAGCACAGATACGCAGTATTTT
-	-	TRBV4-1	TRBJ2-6	CASSHYHSGANVLTF	TGCGCCAGCAGCCACTACCACTCTGGGGCCAACGTCCTGACTTTC
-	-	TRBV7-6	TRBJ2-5	CASSLARGDQETQYF	TGTGCCAGCAGCTTAGCCCGGGGTGATCAAGAGACCCAGTACTTC
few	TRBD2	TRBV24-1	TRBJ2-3	CATSDPLAGAADTQYF	TGTGCCACCAGTGATCCGCTAGCGGGAGCTGCAGATACGCAGTATTTT
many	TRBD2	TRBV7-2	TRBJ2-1	CASSITSGGYNEQFF	TGTGCCAGCAGCATAACTAGCGGGGGGTACAATGAGCAGTTCTTC
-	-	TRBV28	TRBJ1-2	CASRPPDSSRYGYTF	TGTGCCAGCAGGCCTCCGGACAGTAGTCGTTATGGCTACACCTTC
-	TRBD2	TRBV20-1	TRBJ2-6	CSAAGGGNVLTF	TGCAGTGCAGCGGGAGGTGGTAACGTCCTGACTTTC
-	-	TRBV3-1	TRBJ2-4	CASSQATTKNTQYF	TGTGCCAGCAGCCAGGCGACAACGAAAAACACTCAGTACTTC
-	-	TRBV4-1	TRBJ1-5	CASSQDLVGQPQHF	TGCGCCAGCAGCCAAGATCTCGTGGGCCAGCCCCAGCATTTT
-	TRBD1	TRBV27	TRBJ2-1	CASSSDRDRGYNEQFF	TGTGCCAGCAGTTCCGACCGGGACAGGGGCTACAATGAGCAGTTCTTC
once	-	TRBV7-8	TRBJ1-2	CASSLPASDNSNYGYTF	TGTGCCAGCAGCTTACCTGCCTCGGACAACTCTAACTATGGCTACACCTTC
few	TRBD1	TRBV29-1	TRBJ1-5	CSVKSGGESQHF	TGCAGCGTTAAGTCAGGGGGCGAATCCCAGCATTTT
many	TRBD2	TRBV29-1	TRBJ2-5	CSVRTSGRAYETQYF	TGCAGCGTTCGAACTAGCGGGAGGGCCTATGAGACCCAGTACTTC
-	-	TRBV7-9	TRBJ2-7	CASSPPEGAAGEQYF	TGTGCCAGCAGCCCCCCGGAAGGGGCTGCGGGTGAGCAGTACTTC
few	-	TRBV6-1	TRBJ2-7	CASSRGTFTYEQYF	TGTGCCAGCAGCCGAGGGACTTTTACCTACGAGCAGTACTTC
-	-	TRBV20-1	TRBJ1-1	CSARDERVLLMVAFF	TGCAGTGCTAGAGATGAAAGGGTTCTCCTTATGGTAGCTTTCTTT
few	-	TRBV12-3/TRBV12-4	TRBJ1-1	CASSLPQGGSAEAFF	TGTGCCAGCAGTTTACCACAGGGAGGGTCTGCTGAAGCTTTCTTT
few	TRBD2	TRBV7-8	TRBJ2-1	CASSLLSGRRNEQFF	TGTGCCAGCAGCTTACTTAGCGGGAGACGGAATGAGCAGTTCTTC
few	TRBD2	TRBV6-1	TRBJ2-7	CASRSGGSIYEQYF	TGTGCCAGCAGGAGCGGCGGGAGTATCTACGAGCAGTACTTC
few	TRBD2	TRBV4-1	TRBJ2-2	CASSQTSGGAGELFF	TGCGCCAGCAGCCAGACTAGCGGGGGGGCCGGGGAGCTGTTTTTT
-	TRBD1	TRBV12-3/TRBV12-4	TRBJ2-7	CASSLRGQGIDEQYF	TGTGCCAGCAGTTTGAGGGGACAGGGTATTGACGAGCAGTACTTC
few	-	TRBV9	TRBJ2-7	CASSASPTTNYEQYF	TGTGCCAGCAGCGCCTCCCCGACAACCAACTACGAGCAGTACTTC
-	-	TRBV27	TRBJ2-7	CASSSWGAGEAYNEQYF	TGTGCCAGCAGTTCATGGGGGGCGGGGGAGGCCTACAATGAGCAGTACTTC
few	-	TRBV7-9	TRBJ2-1	CASNLHGVSSYNEQFF	TGTGCCAGCAATCTACACGGGGTGAGCTCCTACAATGAGCAGTTCTTC
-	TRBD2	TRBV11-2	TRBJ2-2	CASSFIGRGTGELFF	TGTGCCAGCAGCTTCATAGGGAGGGGCACCGGGGAGCTGTTTTTT
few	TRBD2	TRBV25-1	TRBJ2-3	CASSEQRGPTDTQYF	TGTGCCAGCAGTGAACAGCGGGGGCCCACAGATACGCAGTATTTT
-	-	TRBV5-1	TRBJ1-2	CANSLEAGYGYTF	TGCGCCAACAGCTTGGAGGCAGGCTATGGCTACACCTTC
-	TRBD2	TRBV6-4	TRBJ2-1	CASSAVSAGGISYNEQFF	TGTGCCAGCAGTGCCGTTTCGGCGGGGGGGATTTCCTACAATGAGCAGTTCTTC
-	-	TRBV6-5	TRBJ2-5	CASSYGEGAKTQYF	TGTGCCAGCAGTTACGGGGAAGGGGCGAAGACCCAGTACTTC
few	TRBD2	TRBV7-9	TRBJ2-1	CASSPPGASGYNEQFF	TGTGCCAGCAGCCCGCCCGGGGCTAGCGGATACAATGAGCAGTTCTTC
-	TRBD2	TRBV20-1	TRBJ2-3	CSARELLAGSADTQYF	TGCAGTGCTAGGGAATTACTAGCGGGGAGCGCAGATACGCAGTATTTT